This note documents a single TCR beta chain sequence. What it recognizes is unknown. This sample is part of a study of T cell responses to AZD1222 COVID-19 vaccine. Study details: It was second doses at about 4 or about 12 weeks that were pooled.

This CDR3 is built from 15 residues. CDR1 and CDR2 from the germline V gene are LGHNA and YNFKEQ. The V end was cut by 4 bases, the J end by 0 bases, with 13 bases between. Notes on the study in general: A rise in Spike-specific TCR breadth and depth followed two AZD1222 doses.

Assay used: immunoSEQ multiplex PCR; TCRdb lists only in-frame clones, some missing. The sample has 85,000 to 90,000 clones, roughly 87% seen once. The sequence was obtained from an adult in good health. This chain connects TRBV4-2 to TRBJ2-7; D not resolved. The sequencing used peripheral blood, collected on day 0 of AZD1222 vaccination. CDR3 bases: TGTGCCAGCAGCCTTGAGAGTACAACCTCCTACGAGCAGTACTTC. It yields the protein CASSLESTTSYEQYF.